This TCR beta chain was sequenced for a study of neurological immune-mediated disorders. Overall study findings and caveats: When the repertoires were sorted by phylogenetic grouping, those of 18 of 34 multiple sclerosis patients ended up in one related-CDR3 cluster, a possible signature.

This clonotype was detected many times. Its antigen is undetermined. The V and J ends lost 2 bases and 2 bases respectively, with 15 bases between them. The CDR3 has 16 residues. Germline V lookup: CDR1 MNHNY, CDR2 SVGAGI (reference sequence). The cDNA came from 5'RACE, which used 10-nucleotide random UMIs. MiXCR was run by TCRdb on the 5' RACE reads, yielding one entry per CDR3 protein. The profile covers about 52,000 distinct CDR3 sequences, with around 4% appearing a single time and approximately 5.9% taken by the ten largest. The genes are TRBV6-6 and TRBJ2-5; D might be TRBD1 (6 bases). The receptor's source is a man between 60 and 75 years old with multiple sclerosis. Sequencing was performed on PBMCs. The CDR3 bases are TGTGCCAGCAGTTACCAGGGGACGGACGCACAAGAGACCCAGTACTTC. It translates to CASSYQGTDAQETQYF.